A selection of T cell receptor beta chains follows, all from one sample in a study of identical twins. TCRdb re-called the 5' RACE reads through MiXCR, storing one row per CDR3 protein. The sample records 700,000 or so distinct CDR3 sequences, 8.6% being singletons. The sample was also reused in another study, on yellow fever vaccine responses in identical twins.

The sequenced sample consisted of PBMCs. The receptors come from a young woman in good health. Both conserved end residues are part of each CDR3. D genes are given only for firm matches. Size values are once, few and many counts, or a class for expanded clones, and some rows have none.

d_call,clone_size,v_call,j_call,cdr3_aa,cdr3_nt
TRBD2,few,TRBV18,TRBJ2-4,CASSPGIGLAGENIQYF,TGTGCCAGCTCACCGGGCATTGGACTAGCGGGAGAAAACATTCAGTACTTC
-,-,TRBV15,TRBJ1-3,CATSTMTVSGNTIYF,TGTGCCACCAGCACCATGACAGTCTCTGGAAACACCATATATTTT
TRBD1,-,TRBV19,TRBJ2-1,CASMRDRGASSSYNEQFF,TGTGCCAGTATGCGAGACAGGGGTGCCTCGAGCTCCTACAATGAGCAGTTCTTC
-,many,TRBV12-3/TRBV12-4,TRBJ2-3,CASRLSGNTQYF,TGTGCCAGCAGACTTAGCGGCAATACGCAGTATTTT
TRBD1,many,TRBV11-1,TRBJ2-3,CASSYPRDRGFEDTQYF,TGTGCCAGCAGCTACCCACGGGACAGGGGGTTTGAAGATACGCAGTATTTT
-,many,TRBV5-1,TRBJ2-7,CASSLGGLGNEQYF,TGCGCCAGCAGCTTGGGGGGTTTAGGCAACGAGCAGTACTTC
TRBD1,many,TRBV4-2,TRBJ1-5,CASSQTGTRSNQPQHF,TGTGCCAGCAGCCAGACAGGGACCCGTAGCAATCAGCCCCAGCATTTT
-,-,TRBV21-1,TRBJ1-2,CASSERQGECYGYTF,TGTGCCAGCAGCGAGAGGCAGGGAGAGTGCTATGGCTACACCTTC
TRBD2,many,TRBV5-1,TRBJ2-1,CASSFGGEPWNEQFF,TGCGCCAGCAGCTTCGGGGGGGAGCCCTGGAATGAGCAGTTCTTC
TRBD1,few,TRBV7-9,TRBJ2-3,CASSLGDRAADTQYF,TGTGCCAGCAGCTTAGGGGACAGGGCGGCAGATACGCAGTATTTT
-,few,TRBV4-3,TRBJ2-3,CARRTPRGVFFSSTDTQYF,TGCGCCAGGAGAACCCCACGCGGGGTATTCTTTTCTAGCACAGATACGCAGTATTTT
-,few,TRBV12-3/TRBV12-4,TRBJ2-1,CASRESGVYNEQFF,TGTGCCAGCAGGGAGTCGGGCGTTTACAATGAGCAGTTCTTC
-,few,TRBV21-1,TRBJ2-7,CASSKGNSTGSYEQYF,TGTGCCAGCAGCAAAGGGAACAGTACGGGCTCCTACGAGCAGTACTTC
TRBD2,-,TRBV30,TRBJ2-3,CACGGGKVAQYF,TGTGCTTGCGGCGGGGGGAAGGTTGCGCAGTATTTT
-,few,TRBV6-2/TRBV6-3,TRBJ2-7,CASSSDTTTEQYF,TGTGCCAGCAGCTCGGACACGACCACAGAGCAGTACTTC
-,many,TRBV27,TRBJ2-7,CASSLLGDYEQYF,TGTGCCAGCAGTTTATTGGGGGACTACGAGCAGTACTTC
TRBD1,few,TRBV25-1,TRBJ2-3,CASSSLGVGTGTDTQYF,TGTGCCAGCAGTTCCCTGGGAGTGGGGACAGGGACAGATACGCAGTATTTT
-,few,TRBV11-2,TRBJ2-2,CASSLIWALNTGELFF,TGTGCCAGCAGCTTAATTTGGGCCCTCAACACCGGGGAGCTGTTTTTT
TRBD2,few,TRBV4-2,TRBJ2-3,CASSPTSGGAVDTQYF,TGTGCCAGCAGCCCGACTAGCGGGGGGGCGGTAGATACGCAGTATTTT
TRBD2,-,TRBV10-2,TRBJ2-1,CASSDLAGLAGWGEFF,TGCGCCAGCAGCGACTTAGCGGGACTAGCGGGCTGGGGGGAGTTCTTC
-,-,TRBV3-1,TRBJ1-2,CASSQDRGPGPYGYTF,TGTGCCAGCAGCCAAGACAGGGGCCCCGGCCCCTATGGCTACACCTTC
-,many,TRBV6-6,TRBJ2-3,CASSYRLFDTQYF,TGTGCCAGCAGTTACCGGCTATTTGATACGCAGTATTTT
TRBD1,few,TRBV7-9,TRBJ1-1,CASPIAGGTVNTEAFF,TGTGCCAGCCCTATAGCCGGAGGGACAGTGAACACTGAAGCTTTCTTT
-,few,TRBV12-3/TRBV12-4,TRBJ2-3,CATRGGSRDTQYF,TGTGCCACCCGAGGGGGGAGTAGGGATACGCAGTATTTT
-,-,TRBV19,TRBJ2-1,CASSIVPGVGYNEQFF,TGTGCCAGTAGTATAGTCCCGGGAGTGGGCTACAATGAGCAGTTCTTC
-,-,TRBV2,TRBJ2-7,CASSEMGHEQYF,TGTGCCAGCAGTGAGATGGGGCACGAGCAGTACTTC
-,few,TRBV7-3,TRBJ2-7,CASSLDAGTSYEQYF,TGTGCCAGCAGCTTAGATGCTGGGACCTCCTACGAGCAGTACTTC
TRBD2,-,TRBV7-6,TRBJ2-1,CASSLAPGLANEQFF,TGTGCCAGCAGCTTAGCCCCGGGACTAGCCAATGAGCAGTTCTTC
TRBD1,-,TRBV4-3,TRBJ2-7,CASSQDAGTGVSYEQYF,TGCGCCAGCAGCCAAGACGCCGGGACAGGGGTCTCCTACGAGCAGTACTTC